This TCR beta chain was sequenced for a study of T cell responses to AZD1222 COVID-19 vaccine. The sample holds a few counts of this clone. The assay was immunoSEQ multiplex PCR, and TCRdb's table has in-frame clones only and misses some. The table shows 150,000 to 200,000 clones, with about 91% occurring only once. The sequence was collected from an adult who received the AZD1222 COVID-19 vaccine. This specimen was peripheral blood, taken 28 days after the second AZD1222 dose.

The CDR3 is CASSPGQGPGEQYF. The CDR3, as DNA: TGTGCCAGCTCACCGGGACAGGGTCCGGGAGAGCAGTACTTC. The chain has TRBV18 and TRBJ2-7; 9 bases match TRBD1. With 3 bases clipped from V and 7 bases from J, the junction kept 7 bases outside the gene matches. CDR1 and CDR2 from the germline V gene are KGHSH and LQKENI. The CDR3 totals 14 residues.